The 19 T cell receptor beta chains presented below share a single source sample, sequenced in a study of cytomegalovirus exposure and HLA in healthy donors. PCR amplification relied on 60 Vbeta primers (plus 13 Jbeta primers). Sequenced by immunoSEQ multiplex PCR; TCRdb stores in-frame clones only, minus some. The table records under 150,000 clones, roughly 62% of them present only once. Sequencing was done on a sample of PBMCs. These receptors were collected from a man aged 55-75 years in good health and CMV-seronegative.

Only a few counts were recorded for this clone. The chain combines TRBV7-9 with TRBJ2-1; maybe TRBD1 (7 bases). The CDR3 consists of 14 residues. The V gene lost 5 bases and the J gene lost 8 bases, with 16 bases spanning the gap. Germline V gene data show CDR1 as SEHNR and CDR2 as FQNEAQ (reference sequence). The DNA of the CDR3 is TGTGCCAGCAGCATCCTCGACAGGGACTATGAGCAGTTCTTC. It is translated as CASSILDRDYEQFF.

J is TRBJ1-4 and V is TRBV5-4; the D is unclear. The CDR3 runs 12 residues. Trimming shortened V by 5 bases and J by 10 bases, and 12 bases separated the two germline ends. Germline V gene data show CDR1 as SGHNT and CDR2 as YYREEE (reference sequence). The CDR3 DNA follows: TGTGCCAGCAGTCGGGAGGTGGGAAAACTGTTTTTT. Its translation is CASSREVGKLFF. Full variable domain (outside the CDR3, taken from reference TRBV5-4 and TRBJ1-4): ETGVTQSPTHLIKTRGQQVTLRCSSQSGHNTVSWYQQALGQGPQFIFQYYREEENGRGNFPPRFSGLQFPNYSSELNVNALELDDSALYLCASSREVGKLFFGSGTQLSVL.

This chain uses TRBV28 with TRBJ1-2, with TRBD1 as a possible D gene (6 bases). This CDR3 contains 13 residues. Germline V gives CDR1 MDHEN, CDR2 SYDVKM. V shed 3 bases and J shed 6 bases, with 11 bases lying between them. DNA for the CDR3: TGTGCCAGCAGTTTTCAGGGGCGCAATGGCTACACCTTC. This sequence encodes CASSFQGRNGYTF.

The rearrangement joins TRBV7-2 to TRBJ1-2; TRBD1 is a possible D gene (6 bases). Germline loops: CDR1 SGHTA, CDR2 FQGNSA. The CDR3 length is 13 residues. Trimming removed 4 bases from V and 6 bases from J, with 12 bases in between. CDR3 sequence reads: CASSYNSGDGYTF. CDR3 coding DNA: TGTGCCAGCAGCTATAACTCAGGGGATGGCTACACCTTC.

This chain uses TRBV27 with TRBJ1-1; 9 bases match TRBD1. Germline V gives CDR1 MNHEY, CDR2 SMNVEV (reference sequence). Trimming removed 4 bases from V and 8 bases from J; junction bases left unmatched: 8. The CDR3 is 14 residues long. The DNA for the CDR3 is TGTGCCAGCAGTTATGGGACAGGGTGGACAGAAGCTTTCTTT. It specifies CASSYGTGWTEAFF.

V is TRBV10-3 and J is TRBJ1-5; D perhaps matches TRBD1 (5 bases). CDR1 and CDR2 (germline): ENHRY, SYGVKD. Trimming took 0 bases from V and 2 from J, leaving 14 bases between them. The CDR3 loop spans 17 amino acids. The CDR3, as DNA: TGTGCCATCAGTGAGTCGATGGGCAGGGAACGCAATCAGCCCCAGCATTTT. Encoded protein: CAISESMGRERNQPQHF.

The genes are TRBV30 and TRBJ1-5; D is undetermined. This CDR3 is 16 amino acids long. The V end was cut by 1 base, the J end by 0 bases, with 13 bases between. The germline gives CDR1 GTSNPN, CDR2 SVGIG (reference sequence). The CDR3 loop is CAWSGKAGGSNQPQHF. The DNA of the CDR3 is TGTGCCTGGAGTGGGAAGGCGGGAGGTAGCAATCAGCCCCAGCATTTT.

This chain uses TRBV21-1 with TRBJ2-7; the table calls TRBD1, which could not be checked here. TRBV21-1 is a known pseudogene. The CDR3 is made up of 14 amino acids. CDR3 in amino acids: CASSKDDKTYEQYF. CDR3 in DNA: TGTGCCAGCAGCAAAGATGACAAGACCTACGAGCAGTACTTC.

This clone was found a few times. The chain has TRBV9 and TRBJ2-2; D might be TRBD2 (5 bases). Trimming left V 2 bases short and J 2 bases short, with 7 bases between. This CDR3 contains 14 residues. Germline V gene sequence: CDR1 SGDLS, CDR2 YYNGEE. The chain's CDR3 is CASSVTTNTGELFF. The CDR3 region has the DNA TGTGCCAGCAGCGTGACTACCAACACCGGGGAGCTGTTTTTT.

The rearrangement joins TRBV6-1 to TRBJ1-2, with TRBD1 as a possible D gene (5 bases). CDR1 and CDR2 from the germline V gene are MNHNS and SASEGT. This CDR3 has 15 residues. V lost 6 bases and J lost 3, with 17 bases in between. In DNA form, the CDR3 reads TGTGCCAGCAGGGCCGGGGGGGGAAGGCACTATGGCTACACCTTC. Its protein is CASRAGGGRHYGYTF.

Judged by abundance, this clone is medium-sized. The chain couples TRBV7-8 to TRBJ1-5; the D gene is possibly TRBD1 (6 bases). Trimming cost V 4 bases and J 4 bases, with 17 bases left between them. Germline V gene data show CDR1 as SGHVS and CDR2 as FQNEAQ. This CDR3 contains 16 residues. CDR3 nucleotide sequence: TGTGCCAGCAGCTCTCACAGGGACCAAAGAAATCAGCCCCAGCATTTT. Translated: CASSSHRDQRNQPQHF.

To note about this clone: One end of the junction does not line up with germline, which may come from a read error. Different DNA sequences within this sample yield the same CDR3. This chain uses TRBV10-1 with TRBJ1-1; the D gene is possibly TRBD1 (6 bases). The CDR3 runs to 14 residues. Per germline, CDR1 WNHNN and CDR2 SYGVQD (reference sequence). Here the CDR3 reads CASSEGRGNTEAFF. The CDR3 region has the DNA TGCGCCAGCAGTGAAGGCAGGGGAAACACTGAGGCTTTCTTT.

This clone was counted a single time. The genes are TRBV27 and TRBJ1-3; D ambiguous. Trimming left V 7 bases short and J 0 bases short, with 22 bases between. Germline V CDR1 and CDR2: MNHEY, SMNVEV (reference sequence). The CDR3 runs 18 residues. This chain's CDR3 is CASTSFGRGGFSGNTIYF. DNA of the CDR3: TGTGCCAGCACTTCCTTCGGGCGGGGTGGCTTCTCTGGAAACACCATATATTTT.

A single count supports this clone. This chain links TRBV4-2 with TRBJ1-3; the D is unclear. Trimming left V 4 bases short and J 0 bases short, with 7 bases between. The germline V gene has CDR1 LGHNA and CDR2 YNFKEQ. CDR3 size: 14 residues. Written as DNA, the CDR3 is TGTGCCAGCAGCCCCTTAAACTCTGGAAACACCATATATTTT. Protein sequence: CASSPLNSGNTIYF.

This clone appeared a few times. This chain joins TRBV18 and TRBJ1-5; a possible D gene is TRBD1 (6 bases). The germline V and J ends were trimmed by 2 bases and 6 bases, with 14 bases remaining between them. Per the germline V gene, CDR1 is KGHSH and CDR2 is LQKENI. This CDR3 is 15 amino acids long. The chain's CDR3 is CASSPLQGIGQPQHF. The CDR3, as DNA: TGTGCCAGCTCACCATTACAGGGTATCGGTCAGCCCCAGCATTTT.

V is TRBV6-5 and J is TRBJ2-7, with a tentative D call TRBD1 (6 bases). Per the germline V gene, CDR1 is MNHEY and CDR2 is SVGAGI. CDR3 length: 12 residues. V lost 10 bases to trimming and J lost 4 bases, with 14 bases between them. The CDR3 spells CATSDRIYEQYF. DNA of the CDR3: TGTGCCACCTCCGACAGGATTTACGAGCAGTACTTC.

The V gene is TRBV9, the J gene TRBJ2-3; the match to TRBD2 covers 11 bases. This CDR3 spans 16 amino acids. The ends lost 0 bases at V and 7 bases at J; junction bases unmatched: 7. Per germline, CDR1 SGDLS and CDR2 YYNGEE. CDR3 DNA: TGTGCCAGCAGCGTAGGTATCCTAGCGGGAGGACATACGCAGTATTTT. The encoded protein is CASSVGILAGGHTQYF.

This CDR3 is CASTRQGAGGYTF. DNA for the CDR3: TGTGCCAGCACCCGACAGGGGGCAGGAGGCTACACCTTC. This chain uses TRBV28 with TRBJ1-2; TRBD1 agrees at 10 bases. Trimming removed 7 bases from V and 8 bases from J; junction bases left unmatched: 7. Germline V gene sequence: CDR1 MDHEN, CDR2 SYDVKM. The CDR3 totals 13 residues.

The V call is TRBV2, the J call TRBJ2-5; 8 nucleotides align to TRBD2. Germline assignment: CDR1 SNHLY and CDR2 FYNNEI. The CDR3 runs 17 residues. Trimming took 1 base from V and 0 from J; bases not matched to a gene: 7. CDR3 DNA sequence: TGTGCCAGCAGTGAAGGTTTCGGCGGGAGGTACCAAGAGACCCAGTACTTC. As protein: CASSEGFGGRYQETQYF.